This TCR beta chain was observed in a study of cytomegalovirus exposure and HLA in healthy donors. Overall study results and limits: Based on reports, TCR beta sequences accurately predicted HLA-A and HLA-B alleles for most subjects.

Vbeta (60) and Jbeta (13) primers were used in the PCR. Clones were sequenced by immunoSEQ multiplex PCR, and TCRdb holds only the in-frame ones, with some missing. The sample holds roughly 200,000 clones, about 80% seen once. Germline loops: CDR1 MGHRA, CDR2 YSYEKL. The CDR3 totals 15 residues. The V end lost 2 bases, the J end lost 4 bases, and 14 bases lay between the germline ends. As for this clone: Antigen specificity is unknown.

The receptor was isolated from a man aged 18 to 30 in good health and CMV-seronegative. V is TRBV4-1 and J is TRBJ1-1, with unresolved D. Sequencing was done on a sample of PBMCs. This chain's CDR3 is CASSQIGLQATEAFF. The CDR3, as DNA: TGCGCCAGCAGCCAAATAGGACTCCAGGCCACTGAAGCTTTCTTT.